Below are 13 T cell receptor beta chains sequenced from a single sample in a study of T cells expressing NK-cell markers. Following a re-call of the 5' RACE reads, TCRdb has one entry per CDR3 protein and lacks DNA. The table for this sample gives 300,000 to 500,000 distinct CDR3 sequences. Sequencing input: blood T cells: a sorted CD56 or NKG2C T cell subset, CD4+ or CD8+ T cells, or bulk PBMC T cells (not recorded which). These receptors were collected from a woman aged 45 to 65 in good health.

This chain's CDR3 is CASSRARRVYEQYF. The J gene is TRBJ2-7, the V gene TRBV12-3 or TRBV12-4. The CDR3 is 14 amino acids.

J is TRBJ2-5 and V is TRBV24-1; there is no DNA to check the TCRdb D call of TRBD1. CDR3 length equals 13 residues. The germline V gene has CDR1 KGHDR and CDR2 SFDVKD. CDR3: CATSDGAPETQSF.

V gene TRBV7-7 combines with J gene TRBJ2-7; TCRdb's D call of TRBD1 is untestable without DNA. The CDR3 spans 15 residues. Per germline, CDR1 SSHAT and CDR2 FNYEAQ (reference sequence). The CDR3 here is CASSFAAGESYEQYF.

CDR3 protein: CASSPPGTGYYNEQFF. J is TRBJ2-1 and V is TRBV18; TCRdb lists TRBD1, though no DNA is available to test this call. This CDR3 region has 16 residues. Looked up from germline, CDR1 is KGHSH and CDR2 is LQKENI. The full variable domain, in which reference TRBV18 and TRBJ2-1 provide the parts outside the CDR3, is NAGVMQNPRHLVRRRGQEARLRCSPMKGHSHVYWYRQLPEEGLKFMVYLQKENIIDESGMPKERFSAEFPKEGPSILRIQQVVRGDSAAYFCASSPPGTGYYNEQFFGPGTRLTVL.

The chain recombines TRBV4-1 with TRBJ1-1; TCRdb calls TRBD1, which cannot be checked without DNA. CDR1 is MGHRA and CDR2 is YSYEKL in the germline V gene. This CDR3 is built from 15 residues. The CDR3 reads CASSLRPPGSTEAFF.

The CDR3 sequence: CASMQDGGGEQYF. V is TRBV2 and J is TRBJ2-7. Germline CDR1 SNHLY, CDR2 FYNNEI. This CDR3 comprises 13 residues.

The genes are TRBV28 and TRBJ2-1; TCRdb lists TRBD1, though no DNA is available to test this call. Germline V gene lookup returns CDR1 MDHEN and CDR2 SYDVKM. There are 14 residues in the CDR3. The CDR3 here is CASSTTGGNNEQFF.

The chain is built from TRBV4-1 and TRBJ2-1; the TRBD2 assignment by TCRdb is unverifiable without DNA. Germline CDR1 reads MGHRA; CDR2 reads YSYEKL. This CDR3 region has 19 residues. CDR3 loop: CASSQLGTNSGGPYNEQFF.

CDR3 loop: CAISPLAGTDNEQFF. The genes are TRBV10-3 and TRBJ2-1; with no DNA, the TCRdb D assignment of TRBD2 cannot be verified. Germline V gene sequence: CDR1 ENHRY, CDR2 SYGVKD. The CDR3 length is 15 residues.

The gene calls are TRBV3-1 and TRBJ2-1; lacking DNA, the TRBD2 call made by TCRdb goes unchecked. Germline assignment: CDR1 LGHDT and CDR2 YNNKEL (reference sequence). This CDR3 has 15 amino acids. CDR3 in amino acids: CASSSPSGAYNEQFF.

This rearrangement joins TRBV20-1 to TRBJ2-5. The CDR3 is made up of 13 amino acids. Germline V CDR1 and CDR2: DFQATT, SNEGSKA (reference sequence). CDR3 sequence reads: CSAHDTIRQRQYF.

The CDR3 is CATSGGTWDGYTF. The chain carries TRBV24-1 and TRBJ1-2; TCRdb returns TRBD1, unconfirmable since there is no DNA. The CDR3 contains 13 residues. Germline lookup yields CDR1 KGHDR and CDR2 SFDVKD.

The chain links TRBV11-2 to TRBJ2-3; no DNA is available, so the TRBD1 call from TCRdb remains unchecked. The germline gives CDR1 SGHAT, CDR2 FQNNGV. The CDR3 has 20 amino acids. CDR3 loop: CASSLALGAAIQGRTDTQYF.